The 27 T cell receptor beta chains in this list originate from one sample, sequenced in a study of a mutant IDH1 vaccine in newly diagnosed glioma. The time point here: baseline, week 1 (first vaccination visit). Treatment described: pre-vaccination baseline after standard-of-care therapy. Only in-frame clones appear in the TCRdb table, and some are missing; sequencing was by immunoSEQ multiplex PCR. Counted here are 45,000 to 60,000 clones, about three quarters occurring once; the ten biggest clones make up 1.5% to 2%. This material consisted of PBMCs, taken from a glioma patient treated with radiotherapy, temozolomide or both. The receptors derive from a middle-aged woman with glioma.

The chain combines TRBV18 with TRBJ1-1; a possible D gene is TRBD1 (5 bases). Germline loops: CDR1 KGHSH, CDR2 LQKENI. V was cut by 0 bases and J by 0 bases, with 11 bases left in between. The CDR3 runs 16 residues. Here the CDR3 DNA reads TGTGCCAGCTCACCACCTGCGGCAGGGATGAACACTGAAGCTTTCTTT. Translated, it gives CASSPPAAGMNTEAFF.

The count of this clone is one. The chain carries TRBV6-1 and TRBJ1-2; D possibly corresponds to TRBD1 (6 bases). The CDR3 runs 13 residues. Germline values: CDR1 MNHNS, CDR2 SASEGT. The V and J ends lost 2 bases and 6 bases respectively, with 10 bases between them. CDR3 loop: CASSEMYRDGYTF. As DNA, the CDR3 is TGTGCCAGCAGTGAAATGTACAGGGATGGCTACACCTTC.

This clone was seen only once. This chain joins TRBV6-1 and TRBJ2-5, with 12 bases aligning to TRBD2. V lost 5 bases to trimming and J lost 4 bases; unmatched junction nucleotides: 5. Germline CDR1 and CDR2: MNHNS and SASEGT. The length of the CDR3 is 15 residues. The CDR3 nucleotides read TGTGCCAGCAGTTCTAGCGGGGGGGTCGGAGAGACCCAGTACTTC. This sequence encodes CASSSSGGVGETQYF.

In this sample, this clone turned up a few times. The CDR3, as DNA: TGCAGTGCCCATAACCGGGAAAAACTGTTTTTT. It is translated as CSAHNREKLFF. The chain couples TRBV20-1 to TRBJ1-4; D remains ambiguous. V gave up 6 bases and J gave up 8 bases, with 10 bases separating them. Per germline, CDR1 DFQATT and CDR2 SNEGSKA (reference sequence). There are 11 residues in the CDR3.

The chain couples TRBV2 to TRBJ1-1, with D tentatively TRBD1 (6 bases). The CDR3 totals 14 residues. CDR1 is SNHLY, CDR2 FYNNEI, per germline. Deletions cut 1 base from V and 10 bases from J, with 16 bases between. The CDR3 sequence is CASSEVPTGGRAFF. In nucleotides, the CDR3 is TGTGCCAGCAGTGAAGTCCCCACCGGGGGGCGAGCTTTCTTT.

This chain connects TRBV5-1 to TRBJ1-2, with TRBD1 identical over 8 bases. In germline, CDR1 is SGHRS, CDR2 YFSETQ. V was clipped by 0 bases and J by 10 bases; unmatched bases: 8. CDR3 size: 14 residues. DNA of the CDR3: TGCGCCAGCAGCTTGGATGGGACAGGACGGATCTACACCTTC. Translation: CASSLDGTGRIYTF. Based on the CDR3 plus reference TRBV5-1 and TRBJ1-2, the full variable domain is KAGVTQTPRYLIKTRGQQVTLSCSPISGHRSVSWYQQTPGQGLQFLFEYFSETQRNKGNFPGRFSGRQFSNSRSEMNVSTLELGDSALYLCASSLDGTGRIYTFGSGTRLTVV.

The chain joins TRBV2 to TRBJ1-2, with D tentatively TRBD1 (6 bases). Germline-derived CDR1 and CDR2 are SNHLY and FYNNEI. The CDR3 extends over 14 amino acids. The V end was cut by 10 bases, the J end by 0 bases, with 15 bases between. CDR3 nucleotide sequence: TGTGCCACCCAAAGGGACATTTCTAACTATGGCTACACCTTC. Translated: CATQRDISNYGYTF.

The CDR3 protein is CASIGGRGNQPQHF. CDR3 sequence (DNA): TGTGCCAGCATAGGTGGGCGGGGTAATCAGCCCCAGCATTTT. This sequence joins TRBV6-1 and TRBJ1-5; D gene ambiguous. Germline V gene lookup returns CDR1 MNHNS and CDR2 SASEGT. With 7 bases removed from V and 4 bases from J, the gap between germline ends came to 14 bases. The CDR3 sequence is 14 residues long.

The rearrangement uses TRBV7-8 and TRBJ1-6; D is possibly TRBD1 (5 bases). The CDR3 spans 14 residues. Trimming cost V 5 bases and J 5 bases, with 10 bases left between them. The germline gives CDR1 SGHVS, CDR2 FQNEAQ. For the CDR3, the DNA is TGTGCCAGCAGCCCCGGGACGGATAATTCACCCCTCCACTTT. It translates to CASSPGTDNSPLHF.

V is TRBV2 and J is TRBJ2-7; possible D gene TRBD2, 6 bases. Trimming took 7 bases from V and 4 from J, leaving 11 bases between them. In germline, CDR1 is SNHLY, CDR2 FYNNEI. There are 12 residues in the CDR3. For the CDR3, the DNA is TGTGCCAGCATCCAGGAGGGATACGAGCAGTACTTC. Translating gives CASIQEGYEQYF.

The chain recombines TRBV4-3 with TRBJ2-2, with 11 nucleotides matching TRBD2. The V gene end was trimmed by 0 bases and the J gene end by 8 bases; junction bases not matched to a gene: 8. This CDR3 has 17 residues. The V gene's germline CDR1 is LGHNA and CDR2 YSLEER. Here the CDR3 reads CASSQDSLAGGVGELFF. DNA of the CDR3: TGCGCCAGCAGCCAAGATTCGCTAGCGGGGGGCGTGGGGGAGCTGTTTTTT.

The J gene is TRBJ2-6, the V gene TRBV4-1; 8 bases line up with TRBD1. Germline-derived CDR1 and CDR2 are MGHRA and YSYEKL. With 1 base clipped from V and 0 bases from J, the junction kept 5 bases outside the gene matches. This CDR3 has 18 amino acids. Here the CDR3 DNA reads TGCGCCAGCAGCCAAGGAGGGACAGGCTTCTCTGGGGCCAACGTCCTGACTTTC. It codes for CASSQGGTGFSGANVLTF.

This clone has only one observation. The chain joins TRBV15 to TRBJ1-5; possibly TRBD1 for D (6 bases). CDR1 is LNHNV, CDR2 YYDKDF, per germline (reference sequence). CDR3 length: 19 residues. The ends were cut back, 0 bases at V and 4 bases at J, with 22 bases in the middle. The CDR3 region is CATSRDQGGSFSINQPQHF. The CDR3 bases are TGTGCCACCAGCAGAGATCAAGGGGGATCCTTCAGCATAAATCAGCCCCAGCATTTT.

This clone was observed once. The chain carries TRBV4-2 and TRBJ2-1; no firm D call. V lost 6 bases to trimming and J lost 2 bases, with 8 bases between them. Germline CDR1 is LGHNA and CDR2 is YNFKEQ. The CDR3 has 13 residues. CDR3: CASSQSPYNEQFF. CDR3 nucleotide sequence: TGTGCCAGCAGTCAGTCCCCCTACAATGAGCAGTTCTTC.

This sequence joins TRBV4-1 and TRBJ1-2; D is ambiguous. Between the trimmed V and J ends, which lost 0 bases and 0 bases, there was a span of 8 bases. The germline V gene encodes CDR1 MGHRA and CDR2 YSYEKL. The CDR3 loop spans 15 amino acids. The CDR3 reads CASSQDRAANYGYTF. CDR3 sequence (DNA): TGCGCCAGCAGCCAAGATCGTGCAGCTAACTATGGCTACACCTTC.

CDR3 protein: CAISESSTSGGPREQYF. CDR3 nucleotide sequence: TGTGCCATCAGTGAGTCTTCGACTAGCGGGGGGCCCCGCGAGCAGTACTTC. J is TRBJ2-7 and V is TRBV10-3, with 13 bases lining up with TRBD2. The CDR3 loop spans 17 amino acids. Trimming took 0 bases from V and 6 from J; bases not matched to a gene: 8. Germline assignment: CDR1 ENHRY and CDR2 SYGVKD.

The J gene is TRBJ1-1, the V gene TRBV19, with D perhaps matching TRBD1 (5 bases). The V gene's germline CDR1 is LNHDA and CDR2 SQIVND (reference sequence). Trimming took off 4 bases at V and 0 bases at J, with 12 bases between the two ends. The CDR3 contains 15 residues. The CDR3 region has the DNA TGTGCCAGTAGTAAGACAGCTTTCATGAACACTGAAGCTTTCTTT. Its protein product is CASSKTAFMNTEAFF.

The chain joins TRBV5-1 to TRBJ2-7; D possibly uses TRBD1 or TRBD2 (6 bases each). The CDR3 is 15 amino acids. Per the germline V gene, CDR1 is SGHRS and CDR2 is YFSETQ. The ends were cut back, 4 bases at V and 3 bases at J, with 17 bases in the middle. The CDR3 DNA reads TGCGCCAGCAGCCGGGGGCACAGGCTTGACTACGAGCAGTACTTC. This sequence encodes CASSRGHRLDYEQYF.

The chain combines TRBV7-2 with TRBJ2-1; D remains ambiguous. Trimming took 2 bases from V and 0 from J, leaving 8 bases between them. CDR3 size: 15 residues. Germline CDR1 SGHTA, CDR2 FQGNSA. The CDR3 coding sequence is TGTGCCAGCAGCTTATCAGAAAGCTCCTACAATGAGCAGTTCTTC. It specifies CASSLSESSYNEQFF.

The rearrangement joins TRBV5-1 to TRBJ1-4, with 9 bases matching TRBD1. The CDR3 spans 14 residues. The ends lost 4 bases at V and 4 bases at J; junction bases unmatched: 2. Germline values: CDR1 SGHRS, CDR2 YFSETQ. The DNA for the CDR3 is TGCGCCAGCAGCAGGGGACAGGGTAATGAAAAACTGTTTTTT. Protein sequence: CASSRGQGNEKLFF.

The J gene is TRBJ1-2, the V gene TRBV7-2; 7 bases match TRBD1. Germline loops: CDR1 SGHTA, CDR2 FQGNSA. J gave up 7 bases and V 5 bases, and 7 bases lay outside the gene matches. The CDR3 has 13 amino acids. The CDR3 protein is CASSHDREGGYTF. CDR3 bases: TGTGCCAGCAGCCACGACAGGGAGGGTGGCTACACCTTC.

The chain combines TRBV10-3 with TRBJ1-5, with D perhaps TRBD1 (6 bases). This CDR3 contains 13 residues. V was cut by 6 bases and J by 6 bases, with 12 bases left in between. Germline CDR1 and CDR2: ENHRY and SYGVKD. CDR3 protein: CAIRQGKSQPQHF. CDR3 in DNA: TGTGCCATCAGACAGGGTAAATCTCAGCCCCAGCATTTT.

The chain links TRBV30 to TRBJ1-5; the D gene is possibly TRBD1 (5 bases). Trimming cost V 4 bases and J 6 bases, with 19 bases left between them. The CDR3 length is 15 residues. CDR1 and CDR2 from the germline V gene are GTSNPN and SVGIG (reference sequence). CDR3 DNA: TGTGCCTGGAAAGCTGAGGGGACGAAGGGTCAGCCCCAGCATTTT. It encodes CAWKAEGTKGQPQHF.

The chain is built from TRBV7-3 and TRBJ2-5; D may be TRBD2 (6 bases). Trimming pared 2 bases from V and 5 bases from J, leaving 9 bases between. There are 13 residues in the CDR3. Germline values: CDR1 SGHTA, CDR2 FQGTGA. In DNA form, the CDR3 reads TGTGCCAGCAGCTTAGGGGGGTTGGAGACCCAGTACTTC. Protein sequence: CASSLGGLETQYF. The entire variable domain, with the rest obtained from reference TRBV7-3 and TRBJ2-5, is as follows: GAGVSQTPSNKVTEKGKYVELRCDPISGHTALYWYRQSLGQGPEFLIYFQGTGAADDSGLPNDRFFAVRPEGSVSTLKIQRTERGDSAVYLCASSLGGLETQYFGPGTRLLVL.

The V call is TRBV29-1, the J call TRBJ2-3; D possibly corresponds to TRBD2 (6 bases). The germline V gene encodes CDR1 SQVTM and CDR2 ANQGSEA. The V and J ends lost 4 bases and 6 bases respectively, with 20 bases between them. This CDR3 spans 15 amino acids. In DNA, the CDR3 is TGCAGCGTTGGGGCTAGCGCGAGGATAAAGGATACGCAGTATTTT. Protein: CSVGASARIKDTQYF.

DNA for the CDR3: TGTGCCAGCAGTTCCCGGGACAGGGTTGGTGAAGCTTTCTTT. This encodes CASSSRDRVGEAFF. The chain couples TRBV6-5 to TRBJ1-1; 9 bases align to TRBD1. The V gene's germline CDR1 is MNHEY and CDR2 SVGAGI. The CDR3 loop spans 14 amino acids. Unmatched junction bases numbered 7, after V lost 4 bases and J lost 7 bases.

This clone was observed a few times. The chain uses TRBV10-3 and TRBJ2-2; possibly TRBD2 for D (6 bases). Germline loops: CDR1 ENHRY, CDR2 SYGVKD. V was pared by 6 bases and J by 3 bases, with 11 bases between. There are 14 residues in the CDR3. The CDR3 nucleotides are TGTGCCATCAGGGAGGGGCGAGACACCGGGGAGCTGTTTTTT. This codes for CAIREGRDTGELFF.